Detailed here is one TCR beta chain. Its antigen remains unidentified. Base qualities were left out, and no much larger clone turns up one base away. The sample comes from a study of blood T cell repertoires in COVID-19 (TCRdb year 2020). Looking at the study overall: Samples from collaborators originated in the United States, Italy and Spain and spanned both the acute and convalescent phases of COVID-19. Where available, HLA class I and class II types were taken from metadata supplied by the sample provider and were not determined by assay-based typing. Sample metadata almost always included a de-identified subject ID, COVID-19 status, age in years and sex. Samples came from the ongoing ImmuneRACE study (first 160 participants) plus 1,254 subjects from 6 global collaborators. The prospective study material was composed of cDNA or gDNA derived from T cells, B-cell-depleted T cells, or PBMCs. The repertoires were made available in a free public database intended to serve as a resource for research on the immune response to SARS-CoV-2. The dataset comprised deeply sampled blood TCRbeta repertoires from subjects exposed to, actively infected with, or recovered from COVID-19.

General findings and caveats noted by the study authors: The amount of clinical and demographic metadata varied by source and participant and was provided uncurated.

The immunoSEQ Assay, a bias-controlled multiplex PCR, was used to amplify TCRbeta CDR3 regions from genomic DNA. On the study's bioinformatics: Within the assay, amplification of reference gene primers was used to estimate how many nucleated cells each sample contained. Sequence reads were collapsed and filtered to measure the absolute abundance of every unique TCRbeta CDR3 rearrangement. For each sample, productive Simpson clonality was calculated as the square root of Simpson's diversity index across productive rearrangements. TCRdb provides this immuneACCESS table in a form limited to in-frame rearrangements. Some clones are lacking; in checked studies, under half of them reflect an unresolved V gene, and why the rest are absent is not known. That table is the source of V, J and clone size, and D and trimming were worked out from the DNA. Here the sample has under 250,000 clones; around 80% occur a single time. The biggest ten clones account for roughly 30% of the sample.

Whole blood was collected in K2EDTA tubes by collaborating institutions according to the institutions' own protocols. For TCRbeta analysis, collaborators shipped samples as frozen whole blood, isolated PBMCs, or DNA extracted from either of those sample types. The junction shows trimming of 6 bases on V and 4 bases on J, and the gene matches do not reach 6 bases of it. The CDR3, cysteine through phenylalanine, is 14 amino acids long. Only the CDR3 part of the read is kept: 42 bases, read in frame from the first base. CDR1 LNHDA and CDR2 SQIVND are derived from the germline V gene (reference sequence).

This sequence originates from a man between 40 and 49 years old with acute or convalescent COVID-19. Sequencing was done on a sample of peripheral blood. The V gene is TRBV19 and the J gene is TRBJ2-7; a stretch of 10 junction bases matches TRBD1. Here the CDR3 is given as CASSLGDRGYEQYF. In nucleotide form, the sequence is TGTGCCAGTAGCTTGGGGGACAGGGGTTACGAGCAGTACTTC.